This note documents a single T cell receptor (beta chain) sequence. Its antigen is undetermined. This table comes from immunoSEQ multiplex PCR, and its TCRdb copy is limited to in-frame clones, with some not included. The data show over a million clones, around 95% seen once. The germline gives CDR1 SEHNR, CDR2 FQNEAQ (reference sequence). J lost 4 bases, V lost 7 bases, and 12 bases had no gene match. This CDR3 has 15 residues. The data are from a study of shared clonotypes between healthy human individuals. Whole-study results and caveats: Only blood samples were collected, and tissue repertoires likely differ.

This receptor was identified in a young man in good health. Sequencing input: naive CD4+ T cells sorted from blood. Sample subset: CD45RA+ positively selected. V gene TRBV7-9 combines with J gene TRBJ2-7; 8 nucleotides match TRBD2. CDR3 coding DNA: TGTGCCAGCACCAAAGGGGAACTAGCGGCATACGAGCAGTACTTC. This sequence encodes CASTKGELAAYEQYF.